These T cell receptor beta chains were read from a single sample in a study of shared clonotypes between healthy human individuals. Repertoires were generated with immunoSEQ multiplex PCR, while TCRdb's copy carries only in-frame clones and drops some. This table has about 2.4 million clones, approximately 93% appearing once. Source material: naive CD4+ T cells from PBMCs. These receptors all stem from a man younger than 35 in good health. Some clones in this sample may be carry-over from other donors' samples. Both conserved end residues are part of each CDR3. D genes are given only for firm matches. Clone size is not always given. Where it is, it says once, few, many or a class for expanded clones.

size	J	D	V	CDR3	DNA
-	TRBJ1-2	-	TRBV27	CASSPGGLPTPYGYTF	TGTGCCAGCTCCCCGGGGGGGCTACCGACGCCCTATGGCTACACCTTC
-	TRBJ2-5	-	TRBV5-4	CASRSTGTQETQYF	TGTGCCAGCAGGTCAACAGGGACTCAAGAGACCCAGTACTTC
-	TRBJ1-2	-	TRBV28	CASSLQGSGYTF	TGTGCCAGCAGTTTACAGGGGAGTGGCTACACCTTC
-	TRBJ2-1	TRBD2	TRBV9	CASSVGKREEVYNEQFF	TGTGCCAGCAGCGTAGGAAAGCGGGAAGAAGTTTACAATGAGCAGTTCTTC
-	TRBJ2-2	TRBD2	TRBV6-5	CASNGGRVGELFF	TGTGCCAGCAACGGCGGGAGAGTCGGGGAGCTGTTTTTT
few	TRBJ1-5	-	TRBV5-6	CASSFPGQPQHF	TGTGCCAGCAGCTTTCCCGGCCAGCCCCAGCATTTT
-	TRBJ2-2	TRBD2	TRBV2	CASSEGLADTGELFF	TGTGCCAGCAGTGAGGGACTAGCGGATACCGGGGAGCTGTTTTTT
-	TRBJ1-1	-	TRBV7-2	CASSLVYLETEAFF	TGTGCCAGCAGCTTAGTCTACCTAGAGACTGAAGCTTTCTTT
-	TRBJ2-6	-	TRBV19	CASSRPGLSSGANVLTF	TGTGCCAGTAGCCGCCCAGGACTGTCCTCTGGGGCCAACGTCCTGACTTTC
-	TRBJ1-5	-	TRBV28	CASRSSDQPQHF	TGTGCCAGCAGAAGTAGCGATCAGCCCCAGCATTTT
-	TRBJ1-2	-	TRBV27	CASSIKGNYGYTF	TGTGCCAGCAGTATAAAGGGAAACTATGGCTACACCTTC
-	TRBJ1-3	-	TRBV2	CASSWSSTIYF	TGTGCCAGCAGTTGGAGCTCCACCATATATTTT
-	TRBJ1-4	TRBD1	TRBV2	CASSYRGLTTNEKLFF	TGTGCCAGCAGTTACAGGGGGCTCACAACTAATGAAAAACTGTTTTTT
-	TRBJ2-1	TRBD2	TRBV18	CASSSGTRGANEQFF	TGTGCCAGCTCCTCCGGGACTAGGGGGGCCAATGAGCAGTTCTTC
-	TRBJ2-1	-	TRBV27	CASSFGGTAYNEQFF	TGTGCCAGCAGTTTCGGAGGGACAGCCTACAATGAGCAGTTCTTC
-	TRBJ2-7	-	TRBV5-1	CASSFQGINSYEQYF	TGCGCCAGCAGCTTCCAGGGGATTAACTCCTACGAGCAGTACTTC
-	TRBJ1-2	TRBD1	TRBV28	CASSLSQGAGYTF	TGTGCCAGCAGTTTGAGTCAGGGGGCGGGCTACACCTTC
-	TRBJ2-1	TRBD2	TRBV15	CATSGTSYNEQFF	TGTGCCACCAGCGGGACTAGTTATAATGAGCAGTTCTTC
-	TRBJ1-3	-	TRBV6-5	CASVGYPGNTIYF	TGTGCCAGCGTTGGGTATCCTGGAAACACCATATATTTT
-	TRBJ2-7	TRBD1	TRBV16	CASSQSLRGGRSDYEQYF	TGTGCCAGCAGCCAATCTCTTAGAGGGGGCCGTTCGGACTACGAGCAGTACTTC
-	TRBJ2-7	-	TRBV5-6	CASSKGQSYEQYF	TGTGCCAGCAGCAAAGGACAGTCTTACGAGCAGTACTTC
-	TRBJ1-4	-	TRBV19	CASSRRTASNEKLFF	TGTGCCAGTAGTCGGCGGACAGCTTCTAATGAAAAACTGTTTTTT
-	TRBJ1-2	-	TRBV28	CASSFEQYGYTF	TGTGCCAGCAGTTTCGAGCAGTATGGCTACACCTTC
-	TRBJ1-6	-	TRBV18	CASSPPGEGRSPLHF	TGTGCCAGCTCACCACCGGGAGAGGGGCGTTCACCCCTCCACTTT
-	TRBJ2-5	TRBD2	TRBV12-5	CASGVGGFLETQYF	TGTGCTAGTGGAGTGGGGGGGTTTCTAGAGACCCAGTACTTC
-	TRBJ2-3	-	TRBV6-5	CASSYEAGTQYF	TGTGCCAGCAGTTACGAGGCAGGAACGCAGTATTTT
-	TRBJ2-2	-	TRBV7-7	CASSLGTTSGELFF	TGTGCCAGCAGCTTAGGAACTACCAGCGGGGAGCTGTTTTTT
few	TRBJ1-4	-	TRBV2	CASSEENEKLFF	TGTGCCAGCAGTGAGGAGAATGAAAAACTGTTTTTT
-	TRBJ1-5	-	TRBV5-1	CASSLGGEHQPQHF	TGCGCCAGCAGCTTAGGAGGGGAACATCAGCCCCAGCATTTT
-	TRBJ1-5	-	TRBV6-1	CASRSTFSQPQHF	TGTGCCAGCAGGTCAACGTTTTCTCAGCCCCAGCATTTT
-	TRBJ2-3	-	TRBV29-1	CSVEVDTQYF	TGCAGCGTTGAGGTCGATACGCAGTATTTT
-	TRBJ2-7	-	TRBV28	CASSSLRDAGPYEQYF	TGTGCCAGCAGTTCCTTAAGGGATGCGGGCCCCTACGAGCAGTACTTC
-	TRBJ2-7	TRBD1	TRBV7-9	CASSFKGTGKTYEQYF	TGTGCCAGCAGCTTTAAAGGGACAGGGAAAACTTACGAGCAGTACTTC
-	TRBJ2-1	-	TRBV4-1	CASSQVQRAYNEQFF	TGCGCCAGCAGCCAAGTCCAGCGGGCCTACAATGAGCAGTTCTTC
-	TRBJ2-7	-	TRBV30	CAWRQDSYEQYF	TGTGCCTGGCGACAAGATTCCTACGAGCAGTACTTC
-	TRBJ2-3	-	TRBV4-2	CASSQGTRSTDTQYF	TGTGCCAGCAGCCAAGGAACTAGAAGCACAGATACGCAGTATTTT
-	TRBJ1-2	-	TRBV4-3	CASSQDYYGTVNGYTF	TGCGCCAGCAGCCAAGATTATTACGGAACCGTTAATGGCTACACCTTC
-	TRBJ1-2	-	TRBV15	CATSRDSGRFALGKQTGYTF	TGTGCCACCAGCAGAGATTCGGGTAGATTTGCGCTCGGGAAACAAACTGGCTACACCTTC
-	TRBJ2-1	TRBD2	TRBV2	CASSGLAGDDEQFF	TGTGCCAGCAGTGGACTAGCGGGAGATGATGAGCAGTTCTTC
-	TRBJ1-1	TRBD1	TRBV11-2	CASSNRRRGHFTEAFF	TGTGCCAGCAGCAATAGAAGGAGGGGGCACTTCACTGAAGCTTTCTTT
few	TRBJ1-5	TRBD1	TRBV6-1	CASRTGVGNQPQHF	TGTGCCAGCAGAACAGGGGTCGGCAATCAGCCCCAGCATTTT
-	TRBJ2-5	-	TRBV28	CASRPARQGIGETQYF	TGTGCCAGCAGACCGGCTCGCCAGGGTATCGGAGAGACCCAGTACTTC
-	TRBJ2-7	-	TRBV7-9	CASSYWGAGSYEQYF	TGTGCCAGCAGTTATTGGGGGGCGGGCTCCTACGAGCAGTACTTC
-	TRBJ2-1	TRBD2	TRBV7-9	CASSLGGAGGMNEQFF	TGTGCCAGCAGCTTAGGTGGCGCGGGAGGAATGAATGAGCAGTTCTTC
-	TRBJ2-2	TRBD2	TRBV9	CASSGAGVSGSYYGELFF	TGTGCCAGCAGCGGGGCGGGGGTTAGCGGGAGTTATTACGGGGAGCTGTTTTTT
-	TRBJ2-6	TRBD1	TRBV7-3	CASSPGGDSSGANVLTF	TGTGCCAGCAGCCCCGGTGGGGACAGCTCTGGGGCCAACGTCCTGACTTTC
-	TRBJ2-1	TRBD2	TRBV5-1	CASSDLAGGDNEQFF	TGCGCCAGCAGTGACCTAGCGGGAGGCGACAATGAGCAGTTCTTC
-	TRBJ2-1	TRBD2	TRBV5-1	CASSRGLAGSSYNEQFF	TGCGCCAGCAGCCGCGGACTAGCGGGAAGCTCCTACAATGAGCAGTTCTTC
-	TRBJ1-5	TRBD1	TRBV4-2	CASSPLGQGSNQPQHF	TGTGCCAGCAGCCCTCTGGGACAGGGGAGCAATCAGCCCCAGCATTTT
-	TRBJ2-7	TRBD1	TRBV4-2	CASSQRGTGTGDYEQYF	TGTGCCAGCAGCCAACGAGGGACCGGGACAGGGGACTACGAGCAGTACTTC